These T cell receptor beta chains were read from a single sample in a study of T cell repertoires in cytomegalovirus infection. One entry per CDR3 protein results from TCRdb running MiXCR on the reads. This sample has hundreds of thousands of distinct CDR3 sequences, with around 10% found just once. The sample was PBMCs. These receptor sequences come from a human donor in good health (CMV status not recorded). Some clones in this sample may be carry-over from other donors' samples. Both conserved end residues are part of each CDR3. Fields, in order: J gene, D gene, V gene, clone size, CDR3 DNA, CDR3 protein. A D gene is named only where the DNA matches it firmly. Size values are once, few and many counts, or a class for expanded clones, and some rows have none.

>TRBJ2-1|NA|TRBV15|many
TGTGCCACCAGCAGAGATCAGGGTGAGCAGTTCTTC
CATSRDQGEQFF
>TRBJ2-2|NA|TRBV5-1|many
TGCGCCAGCAGCTTGGTCTCGCGGAACACCGGGGAGCTGTTTTTT
CASSLVSRNTGELFF
>TRBJ1-2|NA|TRBV20-1|NA
TGCAGTGCTAGAGGGGCGGTCGGGGTAGGCTACACCTTC
CSARGAVGVGYTF
>TRBJ1-1|NA|TRBV7-9|NA
TGTGCCAGCAGCATAATGGGGGGAATGAACACTGAAGCTTTCTTT
CASSIMGGMNTEAFF
>TRBJ2-3|TRBD2|TRBV10-3|many
TGTGCCATGCGGGGGGGCGCAGATACGCAGTATTTT
CAMRGGADTQYF
>TRBJ1-4|TRBD1|TRBV20-1|NA
TGCAGTGCTAGAGATAGACCAGGGGGGGAAAAACTGTTTTTT
CSARDRPGGEKLFF
>TRBJ2-5|NA|TRBV13|many
TGTGCCAGCAGCTTATGGGCGGAAGAGACCCAGTACTTC
CASSLWAEETQYF
>TRBJ1-2|NA|TRBV6-4|many
TGTGCCAGCAGGAGGGATCAGACTTATGGCTACACCTTC
CASRRDQTYGYTF
>TRBJ2-3|TRBD2|TRBV6-1|many
TGTGCCAGCAGTCCTGGGACTATACTCACAGATACGCAGTATTTT
CASSPGTILTDTQYF
>TRBJ2-5|NA|TRBV27|many
TGTGCCAGCGGCAACCCCAGGGTCCAAGAGACCCAGTACTTC
CASGNPRVQETQYF
>TRBJ1-5|NA|TRBV7-2|many
TGTGCCAGCAGCCGACGTAGCAATCAGCCCCAGCATTTT
CASSRRSNQPQHF
>TRBJ1-5|TRBD1|TRBV7-9|many
TGTGCCAGCAGCCTACAGGGGTCACCTCAGCCCCAGCATTTT
CASSLQGSPQPQHF